This T cell receptor (beta chain) was observed in a study of blood T cell repertoires in COVID-19. This clone was counted a few times. Original methodology: Reference gene primer amplification gave nucleated cell count estimates. Sequenced by immunoSEQ multiplex PCR; TCRdb stores in-frame clones only, minus some. V and J calls and clone size come straight from that table; D and trimming were deduced from the DNA. The sample has roughly 260,000 clones, about 88% seen once. The V gene lost 3 bases and the J gene lost 0 bases, with 13 bases spanning the gap. Germline-derived CDR1 and CDR2 are SGHNT and YYREEE (reference sequence). The length of the CDR3 is 15 residues.

J is TRBJ2-7 and V is TRBV5-4, with no clear D. The TCR was taken from a man aged 60 to 69 who had recovered from COVID-19. The sample comprised peripheral blood. The CDR3 DNA reads as TGTGCCAGCAGCTCAGTAAGTTTAAGCTCCTACGAGCAGTACTTC. Protein sequence: CASSSVSLSSYEQYF.